This TCR beta chain was sequenced in a study of blood T cell repertoires in COVID-19. Generated by immunoSEQ multiplex PCR, the TCRdb table keeps only in-frame clones and is missing some. The sample shows 300,000 to 350,000 clones, around 91% of them seen only once. V was pared by 2 bases and J by 6 bases, with 8 bases between. The CDR3 runs to 13 residues. The V gene is TRBV12-3 or TRBV12-4, the J gene TRBJ2-1; D remains ambiguous. This sequence originates from a woman aged 40 to 49 with COVID-19, enrolled during active disease. The specimen was peripheral blood. In nucleotides, the CDR3 is TGTGCCAGCAGTTTACTCAGTCCCAATGAGCAGTTCTTC. This sequence encodes CASSLLSPNEQFF.